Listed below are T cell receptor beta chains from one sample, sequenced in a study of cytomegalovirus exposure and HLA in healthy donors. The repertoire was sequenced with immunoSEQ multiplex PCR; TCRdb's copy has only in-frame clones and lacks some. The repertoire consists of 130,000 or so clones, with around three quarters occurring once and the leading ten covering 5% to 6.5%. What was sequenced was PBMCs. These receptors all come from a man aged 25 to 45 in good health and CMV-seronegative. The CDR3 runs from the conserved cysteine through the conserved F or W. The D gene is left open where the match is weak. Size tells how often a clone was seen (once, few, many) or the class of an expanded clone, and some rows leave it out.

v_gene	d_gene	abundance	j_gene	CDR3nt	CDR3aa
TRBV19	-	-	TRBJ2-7	TGTGCCAGTAGTCTGACAGTTAACTCCTACGAGCAGTACTTC	CASSLTVNSYEQYF
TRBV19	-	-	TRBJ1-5	TGTGCCAGTAGTATGTGGAGTGGCAATCAGCCCCAGCATTTT	CASSMWSGNQPQHF
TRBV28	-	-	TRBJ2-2	TGTGCCAGCAGCCGAGCCGACAGGTTGAACACCGGGGAGCTGTTTTTT	CASSRADRLNTGELFF
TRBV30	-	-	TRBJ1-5	TGTGCCTGGAGTGCCGTGTCTTTCGGGCCCCAGCATTTT	CAWSAVSFGPQHF
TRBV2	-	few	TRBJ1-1	TGTGCCAGCAGTCCGGGGGGCATAAGGGGACCCGCACTCTCGGCTTTCTTT	CASSPGGIRGPALSAFF
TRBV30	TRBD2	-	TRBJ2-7	TGTGCCTGGAGCCGGGGGGAAACCTACGAGCAGTACTTC	CAWSRGETYEQYF
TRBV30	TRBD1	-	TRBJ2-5	TGTGCCTGGGCAGGGGGCGAGGAGACCCAGTACTTC	CAWAGGEETQYF
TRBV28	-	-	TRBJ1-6	TGTGCCAGCAGTTCCTACGCAGGGGTTAATTCCCCCCTCCACTTT	CASSSYAGVNSPLHF
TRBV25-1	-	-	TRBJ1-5	TGTGCCAGCAGTGCTCAGGGGTATCAGCCCCAGCATTTT	CASSAQGYQPQHF
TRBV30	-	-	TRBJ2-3	TGTGCCTGGAGTCTAGCGATGACAGATACGCAGTATTTT	CAWSLAMTDTQYF
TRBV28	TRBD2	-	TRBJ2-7	TGTGCCAGCAGTTTATCGTGGGACTACTACGAGCAGTACTTC	CASSLSWDYYEQYF
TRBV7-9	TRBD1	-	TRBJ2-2	TGTGCCAGCACCCTATCCTCTGCCGGGACAGCCGGGGAGCTGTTTTTT	CASTLSSAGTAGELFF
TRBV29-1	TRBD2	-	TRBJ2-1	TGCAGCGTTGGGGCTAGCGGGAGGAGGAATGAGCAGTTCTTC	CSVGASGRRNEQFF
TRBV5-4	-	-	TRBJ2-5	TGTGCCAGCAGCTTAGGGGGACAAGAGACCCAGTACTTC	CASSLGGQETQYF
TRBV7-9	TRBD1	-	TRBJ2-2	TGTGCCAGCAGCTTAGCGGGACAGTACACCGGGGAGCTGTTTTTT	CASSLAGQYTGELFF
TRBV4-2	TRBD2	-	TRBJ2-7	TGTGCCAGCAGCCAAGATTCCTTGGTTAACTCGGGGGGGAGATACGAGCAGTACTTC	CASSQDSLVNSGGRYEQYF
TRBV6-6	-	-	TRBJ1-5	TGTGCCAGCAGTTACAAGGCAGGGAGCAATCAGCCCCAGCATTTT	CASSYKAGSNQPQHF
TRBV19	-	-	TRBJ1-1	TGTGCCAGTATTTGGCGGACTCTGGAAGCTTTCTTT	CASIWRTLEAFF
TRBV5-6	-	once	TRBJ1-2	TGTGCCAGCAGCCGGGACACGAACTATGGCTACACCTTC	CASSRDTNYGYTF
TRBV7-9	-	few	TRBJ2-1	TGTGCCAGCAGCTTCGGTGGGACTTACAATGAGCAGTTCTTC	CASSFGGTYNEQFF
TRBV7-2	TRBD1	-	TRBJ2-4	TGTGCCAGCAGCCCACAGGGGTCTTCGAACATTCAGTACTTC	CASSPQGSSNIQYF
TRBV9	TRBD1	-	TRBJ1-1	TGTGCCAGCAGCGAAGGGGGCAGATTGAACACTGAAGCTTTCTTT	CASSEGGRLNTEAFF
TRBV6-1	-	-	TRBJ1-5	TGTGCCAGCAGTGCAGGGAATCAGCCCCAGCATTTT	CASSAGNQPQHF
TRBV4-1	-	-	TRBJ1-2	TGCGCCAGCAGCCCAGGATCGGGGAACTATGGCTACACCTTC	CASSPGSGNYGYTF
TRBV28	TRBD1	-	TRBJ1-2	TGTGCCAGCAGTTTAGGTCAGGGGGCTCGGAGCTACACCTTC	CASSLGQGARSYTF
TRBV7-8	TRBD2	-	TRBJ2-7	TGTGCCAGCAGCTTAGAGATTAGCGGGGTCTACGAGCAGTACTTC	CASSLEISGVYEQYF
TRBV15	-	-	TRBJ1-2	TGTGCCACCAGCAGAGCGAACTATGGCTACACCTTC	CATSRANYGYTF
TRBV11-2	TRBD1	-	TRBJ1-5	TGTGCCAGCAGCTTAGATCAGGGGGGCGGGCAGCCCCAGCATTTT	CASSLDQGGGQPQHF
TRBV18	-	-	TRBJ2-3	TGTGCCAGCTCACCGGGCAACGTGTGGCAGTATTTT	CASSPGNVWQYF
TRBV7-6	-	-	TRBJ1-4	TGTGCCAGCAGTCACCTTATTACAGGGTCCCTACGGTGGACAACTAATGAAAAACTGTTTTTT	CASSHLITGSLRWTTNEKLFF
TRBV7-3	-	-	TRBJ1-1	TGTGCCAGCAGCGTACAGGGACCCGCTATGAACACTGAAGCTTTCTTT	CASSVQGPAMNTEAFF
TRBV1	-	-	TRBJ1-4	TGCACCAGCAGCCAAGACCGGGACTCGCGGGAAAAACTGTTTTTT	CTSSQDRDSREKLFF
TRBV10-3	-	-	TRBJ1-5	TGTGCCATCAGTGGGGAGAGCGGGAATCAGCCCCAGCATTTT	CAISGESGNQPQHF
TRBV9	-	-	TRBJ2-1	TGTGCCAGCGCACAGACGGCTGGCAGCTACAATGAGCAGTTCTTC	CASAQTAGSYNEQFF
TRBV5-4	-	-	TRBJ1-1	TGTGCCAGCAGCTTGGGAGGCCCGAACACTGAAGCTTTCTTT	CASSLGGPNTEAFF
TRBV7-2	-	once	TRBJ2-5	TGTGCCAGCAGCCGGGACTCGGGGACCCAGTACTTC	CASSRDSGTQYF
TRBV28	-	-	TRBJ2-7	TGTGCCAGCAGTTTAGTTAGCATGGGGGCCTACTACGAGCAGTACTTC	CASSLVSMGAYYEQYF
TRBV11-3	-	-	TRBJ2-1	TGTGCCAGCAGCTTAGGCCAGGATTACAATGAGCAGTTCTTC	CASSLGQDYNEQFF
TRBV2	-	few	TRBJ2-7	TGTGCCAGCAGTGAAAGGGGATGGGCTAGAACCTACGAGCAGTACTTC	CASSERGWARTYEQYF
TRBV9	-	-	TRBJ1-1	TGTGCCAGCAGTCTTAGGGGCAACGGTGAAGCTTTCTTT	CASSLRGNGEAFF
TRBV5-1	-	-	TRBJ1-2	TGCGCCAGCAGCTGGGGGGGAGGGGATTTTGGCTACACCTTC	CASSWGGGDFGYTF
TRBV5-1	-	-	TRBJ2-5	TGCGCCAGCAGCTTGTACGGGAAGGAGGAGACCCAGTACTTC	CASSLYGKEETQYF
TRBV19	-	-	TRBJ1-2	TGTGCCAGTAGTCCGTATGGAGGTTTTTATGGCTACACCTTC	CASSPYGGFYGYTF
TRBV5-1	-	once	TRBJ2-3	TGCGCCAGCAGCTTGGTCCAAGCCGCAGATACGCAGTATTTT	CASSLVQAADTQYF
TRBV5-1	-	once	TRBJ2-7	TGCGCCAGCAGCTTGGGGTTAGGGGCTGGGATCTACGAGCAGTACTTC	CASSLGLGAGIYEQYF
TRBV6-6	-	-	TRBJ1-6	TGTGCCAGCAGTCACGAGTCACCCCTCCACTTT	CASSHESPLHF
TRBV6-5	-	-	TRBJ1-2	TGTGCCAGCAGATCCCCAGGGGCACATGGCTACACCTTC	CASRSPGAHGYTF
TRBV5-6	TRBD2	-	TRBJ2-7	TGTGCCAGCAGCTTGCTGTTTAGCGGGCACCCTACCTACGAGCAGTACTTC	CASSLLFSGHPTYEQYF
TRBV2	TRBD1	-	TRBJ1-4	TGTGCCAGCAGGAGGGACAGCCCTAATGAAAAACTGTTTTTT	CASRRDSPNEKLFF
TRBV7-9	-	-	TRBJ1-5	TGTGCCAGCAGCCCGGCGGGGGGGCCGGAGCAGCCCCAGCATTTT	CASSPAGGPEQPQHF
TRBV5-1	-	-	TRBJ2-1	TGCGCCAGCAGCTTATCGGCGGGATACAATGAGCAGTTCTTC	CASSLSAGYNEQFF